The TCR beta chain under discussion was sequenced for a study of blood T cell repertoires in COVID-19. Study information: The United States, Italy and Spain provided the acute and convalescent COVID-19 samples. The cDNA or gDNA used as material had been derived from T cells, B-cell-depleted T cells, or PBMCs.

In Seattle, patients joined the study during active infection and were tracked longitudinally. Trimming shortened V by 8 bases and J by 8 bases, and 21 bases separated the two germline ends. CDR1 and CDR2 from the germline V gene are LNHDA and SQIVND (reference sequence). This CDR3 has 15 residues. Measured with immunoSEQ multiplex PCR; TCRdb has only the in-frame clones, and not every one. Of about 130,000 clones listed, over 75% were seen once; the top ten hold about a sixth. The chain is built from TRBV19 and TRBJ1-4; D is perhaps TRBD1 (6 bases). This receptor was identified in a young man with COVID-19, enrolled during active disease. The sequencing input was peripheral blood. The CDR3 loop is CASGVGGAGIEKLFF. The CDR3 DNA reads as TGTGCCAGTGGAGTGGGGGGGGCAGGGATCGAAAAACTGTTTTTT. Complete variable domain (other parts from reference TRBV19 and TRBJ1-4): DGGITQSPKYLFRKEGQNVTLSCEQNLNHDAMYWYRQDPGQGLRLIYYSQIVNDFQKGDIAEGYSVSREKKESFPLTVTSAQKNPTAFYLCASGVGGAGIEKLFFGSGTQLSVL.